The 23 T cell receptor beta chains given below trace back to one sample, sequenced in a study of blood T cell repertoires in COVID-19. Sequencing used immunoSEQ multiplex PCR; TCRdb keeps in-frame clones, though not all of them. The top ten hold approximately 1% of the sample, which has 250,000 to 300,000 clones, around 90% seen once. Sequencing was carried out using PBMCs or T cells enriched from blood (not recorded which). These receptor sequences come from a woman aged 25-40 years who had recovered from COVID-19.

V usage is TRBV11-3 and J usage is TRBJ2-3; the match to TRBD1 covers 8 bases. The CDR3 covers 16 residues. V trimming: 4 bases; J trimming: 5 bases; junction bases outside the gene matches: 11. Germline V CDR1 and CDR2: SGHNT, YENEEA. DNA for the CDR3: TGTGCCAGCAGCTCGTCCAGGACAGGGTGGGAAGATACGCAGTATTTT. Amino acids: CASSSSRTGWEDTQYF. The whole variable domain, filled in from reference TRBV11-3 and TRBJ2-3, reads EAGVVQSPRYKIIEKKQPVAFWCNPISGHNTLYWYLQNLGQGPELLIRYENEEAVDDSQLPKDRFSAERLKGVDSTLKIQPAELGDSAVYLCASSSSRTGWEDTQYFGPGTRLTVL.

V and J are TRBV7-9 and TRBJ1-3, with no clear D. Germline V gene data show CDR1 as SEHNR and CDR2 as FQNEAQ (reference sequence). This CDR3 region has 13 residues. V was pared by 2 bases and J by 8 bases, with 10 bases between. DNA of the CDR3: TGTGCCAGCAGCTTAAGCGGTGGGGACACCATATATTTT. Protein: CASSLSGGDTIYF.

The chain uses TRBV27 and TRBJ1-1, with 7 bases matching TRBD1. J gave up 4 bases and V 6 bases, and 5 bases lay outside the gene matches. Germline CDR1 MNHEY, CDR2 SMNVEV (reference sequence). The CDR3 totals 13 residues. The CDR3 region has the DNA TGTGCCAGCAGCTTGACAGGGACCACTGAAGCTTTCTTT. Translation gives CASSLTGTTEAFF.

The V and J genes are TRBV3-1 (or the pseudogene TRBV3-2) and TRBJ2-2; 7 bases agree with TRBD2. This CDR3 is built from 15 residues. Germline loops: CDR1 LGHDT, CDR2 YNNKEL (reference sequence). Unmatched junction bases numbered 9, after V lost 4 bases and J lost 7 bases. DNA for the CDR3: TGTGCCAGCAGCCGTCCGGGGGGAAGGGGCGGGGAGCTGTTTTTT. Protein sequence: CASSRPGGRGGELFF.

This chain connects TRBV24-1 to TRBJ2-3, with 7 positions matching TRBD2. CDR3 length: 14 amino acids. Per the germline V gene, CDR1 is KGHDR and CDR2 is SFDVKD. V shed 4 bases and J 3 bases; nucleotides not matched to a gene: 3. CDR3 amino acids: CATSERGSTDTQYF. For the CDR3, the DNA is TGTGCCACCAGTGAGCGCGGGAGTACAGATACGCAGTATTTT.

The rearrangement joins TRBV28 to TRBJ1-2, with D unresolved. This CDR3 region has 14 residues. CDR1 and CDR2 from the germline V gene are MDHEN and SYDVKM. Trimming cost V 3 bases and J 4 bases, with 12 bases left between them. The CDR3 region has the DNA TGTGCCAGCAGTTTCTATGGAGAGCTCTATGGCTACACCTTC. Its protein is CASSFYGELYGYTF.

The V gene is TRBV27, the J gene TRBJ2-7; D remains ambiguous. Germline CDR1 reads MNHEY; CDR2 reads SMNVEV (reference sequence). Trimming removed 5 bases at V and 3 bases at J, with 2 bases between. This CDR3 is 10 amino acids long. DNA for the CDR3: TGTGCCAGCAGTCACTACGAGCAGTACTTC. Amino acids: CASSHYEQYF.

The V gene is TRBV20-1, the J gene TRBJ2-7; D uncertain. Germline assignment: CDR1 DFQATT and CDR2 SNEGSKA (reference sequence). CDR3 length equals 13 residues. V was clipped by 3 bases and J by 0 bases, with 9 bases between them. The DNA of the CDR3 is TGCAGTGCTAGTACTGTAGTCTCCTACGAGCAGTACTTC. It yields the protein CSASTVVSYEQYF.

CDR3 region: CASSQDPTSGLYNEQFF. In nucleotides, the CDR3 is TGTGCCAGCAGCCAAGATCCGACTAGCGGGCTATACAATGAGCAGTTCTTC. V is TRBV3-1 (or the pseudogene TRBV3-2) and J is TRBJ2-1; 10 nucleotides match TRBD2. Germline-derived CDR1 and CDR2 are LGHDT and YNNKEL (reference sequence). This CDR3 is built from 17 residues. The ends lost 0 bases at V and 4 bases at J; junction bases unmatched: 6.

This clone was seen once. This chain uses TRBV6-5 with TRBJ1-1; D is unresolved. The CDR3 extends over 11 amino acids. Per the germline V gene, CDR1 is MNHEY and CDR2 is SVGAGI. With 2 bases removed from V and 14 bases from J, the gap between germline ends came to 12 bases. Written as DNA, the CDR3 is TGTGCCAGCAGTTACCTTGGTGTGAGGTTCTTT. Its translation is CASSYLGVRFF.

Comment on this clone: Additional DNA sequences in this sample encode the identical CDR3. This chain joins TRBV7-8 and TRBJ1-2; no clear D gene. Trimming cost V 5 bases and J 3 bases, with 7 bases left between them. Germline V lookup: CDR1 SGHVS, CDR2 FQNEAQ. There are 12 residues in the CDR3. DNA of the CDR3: TGTGCCAGCAGCCCCCGGGACTATGGCTACACCTTC. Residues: CASSPRDYGYTF.

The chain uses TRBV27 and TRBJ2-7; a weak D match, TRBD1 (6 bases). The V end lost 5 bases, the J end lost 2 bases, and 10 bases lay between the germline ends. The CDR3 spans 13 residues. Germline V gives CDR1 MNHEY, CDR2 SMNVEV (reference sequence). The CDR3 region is CASSLRQAYEQYF. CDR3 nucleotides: TGTGCCAGCAGTCTTAGACAGGCCTACGAGCAGTACTTC.

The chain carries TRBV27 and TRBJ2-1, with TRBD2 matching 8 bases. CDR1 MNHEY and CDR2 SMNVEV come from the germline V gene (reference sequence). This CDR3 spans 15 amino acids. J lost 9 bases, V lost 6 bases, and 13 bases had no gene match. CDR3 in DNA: TGTGCCAGCAGGATCGGGGGGGCCCCGTCAGGTGAGCAGTTCTTC. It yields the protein CASRIGGAPSGEQFF.

The CDR3 spells CASSPLQGMQETQYF. CDR3 sequence (DNA): TGTGCCAGCAGCCCTTTACAGGGTATGCAAGAGACCCAGTACTTC. This chain links TRBV7-2 with TRBJ2-5, with D possibly matching TRBD1 (6 bases). The CDR3 covers 15 residues. V was shortened by 5 bases and J by 2 bases, with 15 bases between the two germline ends. The germline V gene has CDR1 SGHTA and CDR2 FQGNSA.

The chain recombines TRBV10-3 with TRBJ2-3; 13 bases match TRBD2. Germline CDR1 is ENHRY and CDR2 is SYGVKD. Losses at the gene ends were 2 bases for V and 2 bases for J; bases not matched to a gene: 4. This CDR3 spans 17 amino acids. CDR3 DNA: TGTGCCATCAGTGAGACGGGGACTAGCGGGGCCACAGATACGCAGTATTTT. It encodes CAISETGTSGATDTQYF.

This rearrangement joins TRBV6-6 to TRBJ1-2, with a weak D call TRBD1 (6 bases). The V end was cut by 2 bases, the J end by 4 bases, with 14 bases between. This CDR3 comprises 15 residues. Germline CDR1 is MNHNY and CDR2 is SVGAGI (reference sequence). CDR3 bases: TGTGCCAGCAGTTACCCGACACAGGGAGTCTATGGCTACACCTTC. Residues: CASSYPTQGVYGYTF.

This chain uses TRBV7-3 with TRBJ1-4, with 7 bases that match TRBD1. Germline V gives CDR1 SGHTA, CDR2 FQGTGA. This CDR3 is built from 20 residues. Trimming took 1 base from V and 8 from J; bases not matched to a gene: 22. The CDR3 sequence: CASSLKFGHRGPGAWEKLFF. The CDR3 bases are TGTGCCAGCAGCTTAAAATTCGGACACAGGGGTCCGGGGGCTTGGGAAAAACTGTTTTTT.

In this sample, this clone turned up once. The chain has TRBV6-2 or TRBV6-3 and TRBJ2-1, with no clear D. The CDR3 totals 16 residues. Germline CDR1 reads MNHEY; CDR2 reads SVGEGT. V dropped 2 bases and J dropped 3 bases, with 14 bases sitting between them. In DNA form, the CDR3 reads TGTGCCAGCAGTTACGTCAACACGCCATACTACAATGAGCAGTTCTTC. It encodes CASSYVNTPYYNEQFF.

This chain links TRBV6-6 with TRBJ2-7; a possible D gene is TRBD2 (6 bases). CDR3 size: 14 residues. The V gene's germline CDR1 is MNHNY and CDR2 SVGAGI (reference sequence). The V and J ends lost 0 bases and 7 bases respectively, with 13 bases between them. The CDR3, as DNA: TGTGCCAGCAGTTACTCAAGACTAGTGGAAGAGCAGTACTTC. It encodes CASSYSRLVEEQYF.

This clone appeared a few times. The CDR3 sequence: CASTPDEGTQYF. In DNA, the CDR3 is TGTGCCAGCACCCCTGATGAGGGGACCCAGTACTTC. The chain carries TRBV12-3 or TRBV12-4 and TRBJ2-5; D is possibly TRBD2 (5 bases). V was clipped by 7 bases and J by 7 bases, with 13 bases between them. CDR3 length: 12 amino acids.

The CDR3 protein is CASSPRQAWDTGELFF. CDR3 nucleotide sequence: TGTGCCAGCAGCCCTAGACAGGCCTGGGACACCGGGGAGCTGTTTTTT. The rearrangement joins TRBV9 to TRBJ2-2, with a possible D match to TRBD1 (6 bases). Germline loops: CDR1 SGDLS, CDR2 YYNGEE. The CDR3 extends over 16 amino acids. With 4 bases removed from V and 3 bases from J, the gap between germline ends came to 16 bases. The full variable domain, completed using reference TRBV9 and TRBJ2-2, is DSGVTQTPKHLITATGQRVTLRCSPRSGDLSVYWYQQSLDQGLQFLIQYYNGEERAKGNILERFSAQQFPDLHSELNLSSLELGDSALYFCASSPRQAWDTGELFFGEGSRLTVL.

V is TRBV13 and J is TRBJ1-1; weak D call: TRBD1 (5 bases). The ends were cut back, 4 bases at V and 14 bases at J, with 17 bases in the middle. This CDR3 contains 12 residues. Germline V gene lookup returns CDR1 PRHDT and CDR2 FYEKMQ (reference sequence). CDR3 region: CASSSLGEGLFF. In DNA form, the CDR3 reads TGTGCCAGCAGCTCACTAGGGGAAGGACTATTCTTT.

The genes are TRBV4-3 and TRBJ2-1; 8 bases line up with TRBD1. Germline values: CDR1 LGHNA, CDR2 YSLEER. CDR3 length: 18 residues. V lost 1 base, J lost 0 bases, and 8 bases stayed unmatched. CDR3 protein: CASSQVWTGYISYNEQFF. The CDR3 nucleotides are TGCGCCAGCAGCCAAGTGTGGACAGGGTATATCTCCTACAATGAGCAGTTCTTC.